What follows is one T cell receptor beta chain and its context. Data came from immunoSEQ multiplex PCR; TCRdb stores just in-frame clones and leaves some out. The sample consists of about 440,000 clones, 90% of them appearing once. Stated treatment: about 20 received Ad26.COV2.S at low or high dose, single or two shots; a few received placebo; per-sample allocation not given. At day 63 after the first vaccine or placebo injection, samples were drawn. This entry is derived from a study of Ad26.COV2.S vaccination and SARS-CoV-2 variants. The length of the CDR3 is 15 residues. The junction had 5 bases not matched to a gene; V was cut back by 3 bases and J by 5 bases. Germline-derived CDR1 and CDR2 are KGHDR and SFDVKD.

The starting material was peripheral blood, obtained in a trial of Ad26.COV2.S vaccine versus placebo. This sequence was found in a person aged 18 to 59 who received the Ad26.COV2.S COVID-19 vaccine or a placebo. The chain joins TRBV24-1 to TRBJ1-1; 10 bases agree with TRBD1. This CDR3 reads CATSDGQGGRTEAFF. In DNA, the CDR3 is TGTGCCACCAGTGATGGACAGGGGGGTCGTACTGAAGCTTTCTTT.